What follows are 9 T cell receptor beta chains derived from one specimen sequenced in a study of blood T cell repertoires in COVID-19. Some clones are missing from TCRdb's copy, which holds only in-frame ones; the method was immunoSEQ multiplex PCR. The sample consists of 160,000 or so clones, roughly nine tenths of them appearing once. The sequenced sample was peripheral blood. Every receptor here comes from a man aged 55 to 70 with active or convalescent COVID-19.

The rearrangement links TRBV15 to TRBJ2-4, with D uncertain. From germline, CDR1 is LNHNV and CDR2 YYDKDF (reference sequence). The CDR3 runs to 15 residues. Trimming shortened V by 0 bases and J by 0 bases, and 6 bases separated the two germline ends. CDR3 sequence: CATSREQIAKNIQYF. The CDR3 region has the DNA TGTGCCACCAGCAGAGAACAGATAGCCAAAAACATTCAGTACTTC.

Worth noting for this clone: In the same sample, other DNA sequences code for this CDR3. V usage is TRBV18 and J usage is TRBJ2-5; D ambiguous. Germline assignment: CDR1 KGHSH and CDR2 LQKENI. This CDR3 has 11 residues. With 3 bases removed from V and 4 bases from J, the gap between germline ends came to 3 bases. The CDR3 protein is CASSPRETQYF. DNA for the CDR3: TGTGCCAGCTCACCCCGAGAGACCCAGTACTTC.

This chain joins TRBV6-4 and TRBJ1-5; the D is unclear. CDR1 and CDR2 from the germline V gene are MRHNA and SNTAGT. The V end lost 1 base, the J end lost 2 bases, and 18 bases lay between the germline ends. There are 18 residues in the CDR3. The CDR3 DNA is TGTGCCAGCAGTGACTTCGAGGAACCGCTTCGGTGCAATCAGCCCCAGCATTTT. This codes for CASSDFEEPLRCNQPQHF.

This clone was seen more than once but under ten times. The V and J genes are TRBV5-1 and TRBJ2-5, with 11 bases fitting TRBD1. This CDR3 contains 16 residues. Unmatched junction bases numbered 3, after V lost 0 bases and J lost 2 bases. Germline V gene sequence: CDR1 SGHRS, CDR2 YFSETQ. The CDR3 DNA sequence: TGCGCCAGCAGCTTGGCAGGGGACAGGGGGCAAGAGACCCAGTACTTC. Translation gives CASSLAGDRGQETQYF.

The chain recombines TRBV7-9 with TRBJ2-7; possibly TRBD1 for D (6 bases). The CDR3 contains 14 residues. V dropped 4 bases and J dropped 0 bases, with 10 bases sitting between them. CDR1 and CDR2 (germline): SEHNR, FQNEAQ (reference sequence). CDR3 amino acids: CASSSRTVSYEQYF. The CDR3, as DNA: TGTGCCAGCAGCTCGAGGACAGTCTCCTACGAGCAGTACTTC.

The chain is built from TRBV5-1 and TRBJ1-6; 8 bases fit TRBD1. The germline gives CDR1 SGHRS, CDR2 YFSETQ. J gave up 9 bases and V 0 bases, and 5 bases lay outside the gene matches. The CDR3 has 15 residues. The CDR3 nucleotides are TGCGCCAGCAGCTTGGACAGGGGGTTTGTTTCACCCCTCCACTTT. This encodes CASSLDRGFVSPLHF.

DNA for the CDR3: TGCGCCAGCAGCTTGGAGTTCGGGAGATACTACGAGCAGTACTTC. This gives the protein CASSLEFGRYYEQYF. This sequence joins TRBV5-1 and TRBJ2-7, with D possibly TRBD2 on 6 matching bases. The V end was cut by 0 bases, the J end by 3 bases, with 13 bases between. Germline CDR1 is SGHRS and CDR2 is YFSETQ. The CDR3 is 15 residues long.

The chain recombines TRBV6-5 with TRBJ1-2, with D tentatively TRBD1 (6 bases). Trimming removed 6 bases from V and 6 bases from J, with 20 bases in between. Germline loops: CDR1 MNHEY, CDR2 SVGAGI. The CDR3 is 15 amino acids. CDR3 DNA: TGTGCCAGCAGGCGCATCGGGACACCCTACGATGGCTACACCTTC. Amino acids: CASRRIGTPYDGYTF.

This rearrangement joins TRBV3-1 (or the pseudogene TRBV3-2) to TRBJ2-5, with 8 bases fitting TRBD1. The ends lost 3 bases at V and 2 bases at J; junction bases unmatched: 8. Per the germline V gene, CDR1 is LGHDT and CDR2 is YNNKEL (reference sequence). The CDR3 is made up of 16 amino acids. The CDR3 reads CASSQRPGQEQETQYF. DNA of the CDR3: TGTGCCAGCAGCCAGCGCCCGGGACAGGAGCAAGAGACCCAGTACTTC.